This record covers a single T cell receptor beta chain. Germline assignment: CDR1 KGHSH and CDR2 LQKENI. V lost 4 bases and J lost 5, with 16 bases in between. The CDR3 spans 15 residues. These data come from a study of blood T cell repertoires in COVID-19. Study at large: The United States, Italy and Spain were the sources of the acute and convalescent COVID-19 samples. T cells, B-cell-depleted T cells, or PBMCs supplied cDNA or gDNA.

In the authors' workflow: Amplification with reference gene primers provided the estimates of nucleated cell counts. This table comes from immunoSEQ multiplex PCR, and its TCRdb copy is limited to in-frame clones, with some not included. The V and J calls and clone size come from that table; D and trimming were worked out from the DNA. Of around 100,000 clones listed, around 84% were seen once; the top ten hold about 12%. The receptor was isolated from a human donor in a cohort sampled during active COVID-19. Sequenced sample: peripheral blood. V is TRBV18 and J is TRBJ2-3, with D perhaps matching TRBD2 (7 bases). The CDR3: CASSLGGGAIDTQYF. Written as DNA, the CDR3 is TGTGCCAGCTCACTTGGTGGGGGGGCCATAGATACGCAGTATTTT.